This is a list of T cell receptor beta chains from one sample in a study of cytomegalovirus exposure and HLA in healthy donors. The data were produced by immunoSEQ multiplex PCR, yet TCRdb's version contains in-frame clones alone and is incomplete. The table includes about 180,000 clones, 75% to 85% detected once. The specimen was PBMCs. The source of these receptors is a young man in good health and CMV-seronegative. Each CDR3 is given with its conserved first and last residue. Each record gives: clone size, D gene, J gene, V gene, CDR3 DNA, CDR3 protein. The D gene is left open where the match is weak. Clone size is shown for a subset of rows, as once, few, many or a class of expanded clone.

>few|NA|TRBJ2-7|TRBV5-4
TGTGCCAGCAGCTTGGAGGCTGACAGAACCTACGAGCAGTACTTC
CASSLEADRTYEQYF
>NA|TRBD2|TRBJ2-1|TRBV7-2
TGTGCCAGCAGCTTGGGACTAGCCAGCTCCTACAATGAGCAGTTCTTC
CASSLGLASSYNEQFF
>NA|NA|TRBJ1-5|TRBV5-1
TGCGCCAGCAGCCCCGGGTTTGGGAATCAGCCCCAGCATTTT
CASSPGFGNQPQHF
>NA|TRBD2|TRBJ2-2|TRBV29-1
TGCAGCGTTGTGAGGCTAGCGGGTAATAAATGGGAGCTGTTTTTT
CSVVRLAGNKWELFF
>NA|TRBD1|TRBJ1-1|TRBV27
TGTGCCAGCAGTTTCTTGGGGGTGTGGCGGACAGGGGCTTCCCAGAGCACTGAAGCTTTCTTT
CASSFLGVWRTGASQSTEAFF
>NA|NA|TRBJ1-2|TRBV20-1
TGCAGTGCTAGCAGGAGGGGCTACACCTTC
CSASRRGYTF
>NA|NA|TRBJ2-3|TRBV5-4
TGTGCCAGCAGCTTGGGAGCCGGGAGCACAGATACGCAGTATTTT
CASSLGAGSTDTQYF
>NA|NA|TRBJ2-7|TRBV15
TGTGCCACCAGCAGAGAAGGCACAGGCTACGAGCAGTACTTC
CATSREGTGYEQYF
>NA|TRBD1|TRBJ1-1|TRBV27
TGTGCCAGCCCTACAGGGGGCTGGGCTTTCTTT
CASPTGGWAFF
>NA|NA|TRBJ2-5|TRBV29-1
TGCAGCGTTCTCCCGCTAGGGAGGCAAGAGACCCAGTACTTC
CSVLPLGRQETQYF
>NA|NA|TRBJ2-7|TRBV28
TGTGCCAGCAGTTCCGTCCGTACGGGGCAGTACTTC
CASSSVRTGQYF
>NA|TRBD2|TRBJ2-3|TRBV29-1
TGCAGCGTTGAGGGACTAGCGTCAGATACGCAGTATTTT
CSVEGLASDTQYF
>NA|NA|TRBJ1-2|TRBV27
TGTGCCAGCAGTTACGACAGGAGCTATGGCTACACCTTC
CASSYDRSYGYTF
>few|TRBD2|TRBJ2-5|TRBV4-1
TGCGCCAGCAGCCAGCGGGAGGTTCAAGAGACCCAGTACTTC
CASSQREVQETQYF
>few|TRBD2|TRBJ2-1|TRBV27
TGTGCCAGCAGTCCTCGGGCTAGCGGGTTCGATGAGCAGTTCTTC
CASSPRASGFDEQFF
>NA|TRBD2|TRBJ2-1|TRBV5-1
TGCGCCAGCAGCTTTGGGTCACTAGCGGCCTTCGTGTCGGGCCTACAGAATGAGCAGTTCTTC
CASSFGSLAAFVSGLQNEQFF
>NA|NA|TRBJ1-1|TRBV6-6
TGTGCCAGCAGTGGACAGACAGCGAACACTGAAGCTTTCTTT
CASSGQTANTEAFF
>few|TRBD1|TRBJ2-1|TRBV7-3
TGTGCCAGCAGCTTAGACAGGGGGGGATACAATGAGCAGTTCTTC
CASSLDRGGYNEQFF
>NA|NA|TRBJ2-2|TRBV6-5
TGTGCCAGCAGTGAACTGGAGGGGTTAGGGGAGCTGTTTTTT
CASSELEGLGELFF
>NA|TRBD2|TRBJ2-1|TRBV5-4
TGTGCCAGCAGCGCTCGGGGAGCGGGGGGCAATGAGCAGTTCTTC
CASSARGAGGNEQFF
>NA|TRBD2|TRBJ2-7|TRBV7-3
TGTGCCAGCAGCGAGGGCGGGAGCTCCTACGAGCAGTACTTC
CASSEGGSSYEQYF
>NA|TRBD1|TRBJ2-7|TRBV25-1
TGTGCCACCAGGGGACAGGCAGACTACGAGCAGTACTTC
CATRGQADYEQYF
>NA|NA|TRBJ1-5|TRBV18
TGTGCCAGCTCACCTGGGCAGGGCGGTCAGCCCCAGCATTTT
CASSPGQGGQPQHF
>NA|NA|TRBJ1-1|TRBV23-1
TGCGCCAGCAGTCAATCACAGGTGAACACTGAAGCTTTCTTT
CASSQSQVNTEAFF
>few|TRBD2|TRBJ2-1|TRBV9
TGTGCCAGCAGCGTGACTAGCGGGAGGAATGAGCAGTTCTTC
CASSVTSGRNEQFF
>few|NA|TRBJ2-1|TRBV4-1
TGCGCCAGCAGCCAAGGGAGGGTTTTATGGGCCTACAATGAGCAGTTCTTC
CASSQGRVLWAYNEQFF
>NA|NA|TRBJ2-3|TRBV5-8
TGTGCCAGCAGCTCCCACAGAGACACAGATACGCAGTATTTT
CASSSHRDTDTQYF
>NA|TRBD2|TRBJ2-1|TRBV19
TGTGCCAGTAGTATGTTCGGTAGCGGGGGGGCCGGAGTTTCCTACAATGAGCAGTTCTTC
CASSMFGSGGAGVSYNEQFF
>NA|TRBD2|TRBJ2-1|TRBV5-6
TGTGCCAGCAGGTTAACCGGGACTAGCGGGAAGCATGAGCAGTTCTTC
CASRLTGTSGKHEQFF
>NA|TRBD2|TRBJ2-7|TRBV30
TGTGCCTGGACTAGCGGCTACGAGCAGTACTTC
CAWTSGYEQYF
>NA|NA|TRBJ2-5|TRBV28
TGTGCCAGCACCCCCCAACAATTCCAAGAGACCCAGTACTTC
CASTPQQFQETQYF
>NA|TRBD1|TRBJ1-2|TRBV11-2
TGTGCCAGCAGCCCGAACGCAGGGGGCGCCAGCTATGGCTACACCTTC
CASSPNAGGASYGYTF
>NA|TRBD1|TRBJ2-7|TRBV9
TGTGCCAGCTCTAGGACAGGGTCGGCGTCCTACGAGCAGTACTTC
CASSRTGSASYEQYF
>NA|NA|TRBJ2-1|TRBV6-5
TGTGCCAGCAGTTCGACCACGGGACACCACAATGAGCAGTTCTTC
CASSSTTGHHNEQFF
>NA|NA|TRBJ2-6|TRBV7-7
TGTGCTAGCAGCCCTGCGGTAGGGGCCAACGTCCTGACTTTC
CASSPAVGANVLTF
>NA|NA|TRBJ2-3|TRBV29-1
TGCAGGGACCCTGAGCCCGGGATTGCGTATTTT
CRDPEPGIAYF
>NA|NA|TRBJ1-1|TRBV28
TGTGCCAGCAGTTTTCAAGGGGGGAACACTGAAGCTTTCTTT
CASSFQGGNTEAFF
>NA|TRBD2|TRBJ2-1|TRBV15
TGTGCCACCAGCAGGTACCAACTAGCGGGAACCTACAATGAGCAGTTCTTC
CATSRYQLAGTYNEQFF
>NA|NA|TRBJ1-6|TRBV28
TGTGCCAGCAGTCGGCCCTCGGGGGGCACCCTCCACTTT
CASSRPSGGTLHF
>NA|NA|TRBJ1-2|TRBV11-2
TGTGCCAGCAGCCCGAGCCCGGGGGGGCCAGACTTC
CASSPSPGGPDF
>NA|NA|TRBJ2-1|TRBV5-1
TGCGCCAGCAGCTTGGGGGGCGGACACCAGTACAATGAGCAGTTCTTC
CASSLGGGHQYNEQFF